Listed here are 17 T cell receptor beta chains from one sample, sequenced in a study of shared clonotypes between healthy human individuals. Method: immunoSEQ multiplex PCR; TCRdb's copy keeps in-frame clones and lacks some. The sample carries about 1 million clones, around 74% recorded once. The sequencing input was memory CD4+ T cells sorted from blood. The sample's subset: CD45RA-negative fraction. The receptors shown here come from a man younger than 35 in good health.

The chain employs TRBV4-3 and TRBJ2-2; weak D call: TRBD1 (5 bases). V was trimmed by 1 base and J by 7 bases, leaving 16 bases between them. The CDR3 covers 16 residues. Germline V gene data show CDR1 as LGHNA and CDR2 as YSLEER. In DNA form, the CDR3 reads TGCGCCAGCAGCCAAGGGGCAGGGATAGTAAACGGGGAGCTGTTTTTT. This encodes CASSQGAGIVNGELFF.

The chain is built from TRBV5-6 and TRBJ1-3; 11 bases line up with TRBD1. Unmatched junction bases numbered 0, after V lost 3 bases and J lost 7 bases. CDR1 SGHDT and CDR2 YYEEEE come from the germline V gene. CDR3 length equals 13 residues. CDR3 region: CASSWDRGNTIYF. The CDR3 DNA follows: TGTGCCAGCAGCTGGGACAGGGGGAACACCATATATTTT.

On this clone: This may be a read error, as it is one base from a much larger clone. The chain carries TRBV6-5 and TRBJ1-1; no clear D gene. The CDR3 is made up of 11 amino acids. Germline V lookup: CDR1 MNHEY, CDR2 SVGAGI. Trimming shortened V by 6 bases and J by 5 bases, and 7 bases separated the two germline ends. CDR3 sequence (DNA): TGTGCCAGCAGACGGGAGACTGAAGCTTTCTTT. Residues: CASRRETEAFF.

The genes are TRBV2 and TRBJ1-2; tentatively, D is TRBD1 (5 bases). The CDR3 length is 14 residues. Trimming removed 3 bases from V and 4 bases from J, with 12 bases in between. From germline, CDR1 is SNHLY and CDR2 FYNNEI. The DNA of the CDR3 is TGTGCCAGCAGTGAGGGGGAAATTGGCTATGGCTACACCTTC. Amino acid sequence: CASSEGEIGYGYTF.

The V gene is TRBV6-1, the J gene TRBJ2-7; 7 bases are shared with TRBD1. CDR3 length equals 12 residues. The V gene's germline CDR1 is MNHNS and CDR2 SASEGT. V shed 11 bases and J 1 base; nucleotides not matched to a gene: 5. In nucleotides, the CDR3 is TGTGCCGCCCGGGACAGATCCTACGAGCAGTACTTC. Encoded protein: CAARDRSYEQYF.

This clone was detected only a few times. The chain couples TRBV5-4 to TRBJ2-1; the match to TRBD1 covers 12 bases. The CDR3 extends over 15 amino acids. In germline, CDR1 is SGHNT, CDR2 YYREEE (reference sequence). Trimming cost V 4 bases and J 12 bases; bases outside gene matches: 11. CDR3 in amino acids: CASSLPGQGAIGQFF. The CDR3 DNA reads as TGTGCCAGCAGCCTACCGGGACAGGGGGCGATCGGGCAGTTCTTC.

Points on this clone: Other DNA sequences in this specimen translate into the identical CDR3. The chain combines TRBV7-2 with TRBJ1-2; D is perhaps TRBD1 (6 bases). In germline, CDR1 is SGHTA, CDR2 FQGNSA. V lost 5 bases and J 5 bases, leaving 9 bases between the germline ends. The CDR3 extends over 12 amino acids. CDR3 nucleotide sequence: TGTGCCAGCAGCAGGACAGTTTATGGCTACACCTTC. It specifies CASSRTVYGYTF.

The V gene is TRBV5-1, the J gene TRBJ2-1; the match to TRBD1 covers 8 bases. Germline-derived CDR1 and CDR2 are SGHRS and YFSETQ. V shed 4 bases and J 10 bases; nucleotides not matched to a gene: 7. CDR3 length: 13 amino acids. In DNA, the CDR3 is TGCGCCAGCAGCATTGACAGGGGACGCGAGCAGTTCTTC. Its protein product is CASSIDRGREQFF.

This chain joins TRBV7-9 and TRBJ2-1; D possibly corresponds to TRBD1 (6 bases). CDR1 is SEHNR, CDR2 FQNEAQ, per germline (reference sequence). The CDR3 extends over 17 amino acids. V was cut by 1 base and J by 7 bases, with 20 bases left in between. The CDR3 region has the DNA TGTGCCAGCAGCTTAGGTGGGGGCCCTCCCCGCCCGAATGAGCAGTTCTTC. Translating it yields CASSLGGGPPRPNEQFF.

The table lists this clone with many counts. The chain combines TRBV2 with TRBJ2-5; D perhaps matches TRBD1 (6 bases). The CDR3 contains 15 residues. CDR1 and CDR2 from the germline V gene are SNHLY and FYNNEI. Trimming took 3 bases from V and 4 from J, leaving 15 bases between them. The CDR3 region has the DNA TGTGCCAGCAGTGATCAAAGGGGGTGGAGAGAGACCCAGTACTTC. Residues: CASSDQRGWRETQYF.

Notes on this clone: One base away lies a much larger clone, so this may be a sequencing read error. Other DNA sequences in the same sample also yield this CDR3. V gene TRBV28 combines with J gene TRBJ1-5; 9 nucleotides line up with TRBD1. J lost 4 bases, V lost 6 bases, and 4 bases had no gene match. CDR1 and CDR2 from the germline V gene are MDHEN and SYDVKM. There are 14 residues in the CDR3. The CDR3 spells CASRPGQGNQPQHF. CDR3 DNA sequence: TGTGCCAGCAGGCCCGGACAGGGGAATCAGCCCCAGCATTTT.

This chain joins TRBV9 and TRBJ2-2; 9 bases align to TRBD1. V lost 3 bases to trimming and J lost 4 bases; unmatched junction nucleotides: 7. This CDR3 contains 16 residues. CDR1 SGDLS and CDR2 YYNGEE come from the germline V gene. The CDR3 sequence: CASSARDRAITGELFF. As DNA, the CDR3 is TGTGCCAGCAGCGCCCGGGACAGGGCTATCACCGGGGAGCTGTTTTTT. The full variable domain, rest sourced from reference TRBV9 and TRBJ2-2, is DSGVTQTPKHLITATGQRVTLRCSPRSGDLSVYWYQQSLDQGLQFLIQYYNGEERAKGNILERFSAQQFPDLHSELNLSSLELGDSALYFCASSARDRAITGELFFGEGSRLTVL.

The chain has TRBV29-1 and TRBJ2-3, with 7 bases that match TRBD2. CDR3 size: 12 residues. The junction had 5 bases not matched to a gene; V was cut back by 5 bases and J by 6 bases. The germline V gene has CDR1 SQVTM and CDR2 ANQGSEA. CDR3 sequence: CSVRLATDTQYF. For the CDR3, the DNA is TGCAGCGTTCGACTAGCAACCGATACGCAGTATTTT.

The chain couples TRBV4-2 to TRBJ1-6; 7 bases are a match to TRBD1. CDR3 length: 17 residues. With 4 bases clipped from V and 5 bases from J, the junction kept 11 bases outside the gene matches. Germline V gives CDR1 LGHNA, CDR2 YNFKEQ. The CDR3 reads CASSLYSGTANNSPLHF. Written as DNA, the CDR3 is TGTGCCAGCAGCCTTTACTCCGGGACAGCCAATAATTCACCCCTCCACTTT.

The chain joins TRBV4-1 to TRBJ2-6; 13 bases agree with TRBD2. The CDR3 is made up of 18 amino acids. Germline V gene lookup returns CDR1 MGHRA and CDR2 YSYEKL. V shed 1 base and J 2 bases; nucleotides not matched to a gene: 2. CDR3 residues: CASSQAGTSGAGANVLTF. As DNA, the CDR3 is TGCGCCAGCAGCCAAGCCGGGACTAGCGGGGCTGGGGCCAACGTCCTGACTTTC.

This rearrangement joins TRBV19 to TRBJ2-7; D is possibly TRBD1 (6 bases). Looked up from germline, CDR1 is LNHDA and CDR2 is SQIVND (reference sequence). The CDR3 has 14 amino acids. V was cut by 4 bases and J by 2 bases, with 12 bases left in between. The CDR3 DNA reads TGTGCCAGTAGTAAACTAACAGGGCCCTACGAGCAGTACTTC. Protein sequence: CASSKLTGPYEQYF.

The V gene is TRBV7-8, the J gene TRBJ2-7; D unresolved. In germline, CDR1 is SGHVS, CDR2 FQNEAQ. V lost 4 bases and J 3 bases, leaving 13 bases between the germline ends. This CDR3 has 14 amino acids. In DNA, the CDR3 is TGTGCCAGCAGCTCTGGCCGCGGCCTCTACGAGCAGTACTTC. This sequence encodes CASSSGRGLYEQYF.